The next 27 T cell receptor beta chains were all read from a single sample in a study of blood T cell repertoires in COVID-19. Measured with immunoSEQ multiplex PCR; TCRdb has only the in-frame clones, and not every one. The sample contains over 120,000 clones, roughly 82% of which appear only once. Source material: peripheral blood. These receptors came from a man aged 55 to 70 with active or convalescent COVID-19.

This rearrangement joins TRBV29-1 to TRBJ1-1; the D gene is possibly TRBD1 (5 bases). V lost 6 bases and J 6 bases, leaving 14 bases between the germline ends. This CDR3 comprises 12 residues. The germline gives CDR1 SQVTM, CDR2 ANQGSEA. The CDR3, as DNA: TGCAGCGTCCGAAGGCAGGGCTCTGAAGCTTTCTTT. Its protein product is CSVRRQGSEAFF.

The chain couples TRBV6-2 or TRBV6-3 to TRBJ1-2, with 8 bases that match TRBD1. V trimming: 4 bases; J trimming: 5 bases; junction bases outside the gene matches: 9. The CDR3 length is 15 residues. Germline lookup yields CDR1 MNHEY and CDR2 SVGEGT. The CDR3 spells CASSSPDRAGYGYTF. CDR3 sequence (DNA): TGTGCCAGCAGTTCTCCGGACAGGGCTGGGTATGGCTACACCTTC.

This chain's CDR3 is CASSPRQGGHEKLFF. Written as DNA, the CDR3 is TGTGCCAGTAGTCCCAGACAGGGGGGGCATGAAAAACTGTTTTTT. The V call is TRBV19, the J call TRBJ1-4, with 9 nucleotides matching TRBD1. The CDR3 sequence is 15 residues long. Germline V gene sequence: CDR1 LNHDA, CDR2 SQIVND (reference sequence). With 5 bases clipped from V and 6 bases from J, the junction kept 7 bases outside the gene matches.

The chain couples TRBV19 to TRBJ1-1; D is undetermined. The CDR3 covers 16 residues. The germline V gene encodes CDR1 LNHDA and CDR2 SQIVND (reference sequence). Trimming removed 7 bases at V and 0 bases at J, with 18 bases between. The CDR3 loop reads CASIKGVGGMNTEAFF. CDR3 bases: TGTGCCAGTATAAAGGGCGTGGGAGGAATGAACACTGAAGCTTTCTTT.

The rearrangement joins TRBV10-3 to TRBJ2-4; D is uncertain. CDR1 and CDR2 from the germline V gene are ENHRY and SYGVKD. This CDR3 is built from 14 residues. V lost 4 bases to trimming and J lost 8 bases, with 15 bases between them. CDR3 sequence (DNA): TGTGCCATCAGTGGCAAAGGCGGAGAGGACATTCAGTACTTC. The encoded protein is CAISGKGGEDIQYF.

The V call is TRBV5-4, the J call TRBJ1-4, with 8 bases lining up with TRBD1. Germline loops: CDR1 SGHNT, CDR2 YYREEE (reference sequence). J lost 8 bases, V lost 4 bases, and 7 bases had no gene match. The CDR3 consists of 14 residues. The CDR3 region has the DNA TGTGCCAGCAGCCCCGACAGGGGTGGGGAAAAACTGTTTTTT. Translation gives CASSPDRGGEKLFF.

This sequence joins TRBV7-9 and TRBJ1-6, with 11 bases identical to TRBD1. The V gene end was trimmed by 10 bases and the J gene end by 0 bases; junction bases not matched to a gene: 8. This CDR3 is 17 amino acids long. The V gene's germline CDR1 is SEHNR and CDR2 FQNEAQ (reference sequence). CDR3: CAINPGTGGSYNSPLHF. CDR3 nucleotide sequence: TGTGCCATCAATCCCGGGACAGGGGGCTCCTATAATTCACCCCTCCACTTT.

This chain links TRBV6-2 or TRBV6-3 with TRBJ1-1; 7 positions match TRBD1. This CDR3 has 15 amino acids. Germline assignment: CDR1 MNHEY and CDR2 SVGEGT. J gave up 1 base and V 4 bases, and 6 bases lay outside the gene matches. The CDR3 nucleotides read TGTGCCAGCAGTTTTGAAGGGACAGCGAACACTGAAGCTTTCTTT. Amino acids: CASSFEGTANTEAFF.

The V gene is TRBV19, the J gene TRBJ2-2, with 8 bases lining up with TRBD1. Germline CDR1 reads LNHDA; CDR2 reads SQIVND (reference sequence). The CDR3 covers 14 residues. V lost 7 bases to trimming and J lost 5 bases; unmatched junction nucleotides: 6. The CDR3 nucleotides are TGTGCCAGTAATACAGGGGGTGAAACCGGGGAGCTGTTTTTT. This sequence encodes CASNTGGETGELFF.

DNA for the CDR3: TGTGCTAGTGGTTCTACAGGGTCGGCCACAGATACGCAGTATTTT. Translation: CASGSTGSATDTQYF. The V and J genes are TRBV12-5 and TRBJ2-3, with D possibly TRBD1 on 6 matching bases. Trimming pared 4 bases from V and 2 bases from J, leaving 13 bases between. This CDR3 has 15 residues. Germline-derived CDR1 and CDR2 are LGHNT and FRNRAP.

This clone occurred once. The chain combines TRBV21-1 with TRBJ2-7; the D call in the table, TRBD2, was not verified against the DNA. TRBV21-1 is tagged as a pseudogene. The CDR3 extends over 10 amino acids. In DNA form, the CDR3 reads TGTGCCAGCAGCTCCGACGAGCAGTACGTC. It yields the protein CASSSDEQYV.

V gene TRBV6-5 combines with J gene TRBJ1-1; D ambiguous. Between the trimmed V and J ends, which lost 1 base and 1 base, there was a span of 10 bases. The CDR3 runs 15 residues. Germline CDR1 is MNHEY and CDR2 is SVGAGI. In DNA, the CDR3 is TGTGCCAGCAGTTACTTGGCAGGAGGGAACACTGAAGCTTTCTTT. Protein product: CASSYLAGGNTEAFF.

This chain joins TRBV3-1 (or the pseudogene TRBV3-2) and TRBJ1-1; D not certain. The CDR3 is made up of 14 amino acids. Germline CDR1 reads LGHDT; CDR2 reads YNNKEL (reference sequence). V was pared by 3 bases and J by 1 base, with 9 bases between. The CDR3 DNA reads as TGTGCCAGCAGCCAGGTTGGAGGGAACACTGAAGCTTTCTTT. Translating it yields CASSQVGGNTEAFF.

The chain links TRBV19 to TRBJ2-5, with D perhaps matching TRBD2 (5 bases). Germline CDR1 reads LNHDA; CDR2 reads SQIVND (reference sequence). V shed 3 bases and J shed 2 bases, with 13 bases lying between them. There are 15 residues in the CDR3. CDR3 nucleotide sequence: TGTGCCAGTAGTATCAGTGGGAGAAGTCAAGAGACCCAGTACTTC. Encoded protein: CASSISGRSQETQYF.

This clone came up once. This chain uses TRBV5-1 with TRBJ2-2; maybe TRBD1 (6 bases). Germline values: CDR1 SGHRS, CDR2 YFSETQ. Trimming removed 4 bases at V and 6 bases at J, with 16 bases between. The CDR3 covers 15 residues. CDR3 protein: CASSLTPQGPGELFF. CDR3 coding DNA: TGCGCCAGCAGCCTGACCCCACAGGGTCCCGGGGAGCTGTTTTTT.

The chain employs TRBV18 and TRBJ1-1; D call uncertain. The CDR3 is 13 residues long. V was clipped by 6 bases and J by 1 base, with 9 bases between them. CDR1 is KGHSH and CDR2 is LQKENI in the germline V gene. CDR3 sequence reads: CASSGGQNTEAFF. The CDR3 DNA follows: TGTGCCAGCTCGGGCGGGCAGAACACTGAAGCTTTCTTT.

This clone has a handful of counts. In DNA, the CDR3 is TGTGCCAGCAGTCCCAACCCGGGACAGGAGTATGGCTACACCTTC. Its translation: CASSPNPGQEYGYTF. The chain links TRBV27 to TRBJ1-2, with 8 bases lining up with TRBD1. The CDR3 runs to 15 residues. Germline loops: CDR1 MNHEY, CDR2 SMNVEV (reference sequence). Losses at the gene ends were 5 bases for V and 5 bases for J; bases not matched to a gene: 10.

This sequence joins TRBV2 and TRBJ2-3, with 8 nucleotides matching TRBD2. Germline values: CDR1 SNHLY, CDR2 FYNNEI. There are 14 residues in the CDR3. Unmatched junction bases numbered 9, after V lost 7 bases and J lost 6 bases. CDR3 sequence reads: CASTSGRLVDTQYF. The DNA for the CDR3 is TGTGCCAGCACCAGCGGGAGATTAGTGGATACGCAGTATTTT.

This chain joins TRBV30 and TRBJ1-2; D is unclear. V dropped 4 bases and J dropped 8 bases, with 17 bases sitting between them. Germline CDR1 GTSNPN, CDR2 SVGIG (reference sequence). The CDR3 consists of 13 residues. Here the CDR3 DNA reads TGTGCCTGGACCGACTGGCGGAAGGAAGGCTACACCTTC. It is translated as CAWTDWRKEGYTF.

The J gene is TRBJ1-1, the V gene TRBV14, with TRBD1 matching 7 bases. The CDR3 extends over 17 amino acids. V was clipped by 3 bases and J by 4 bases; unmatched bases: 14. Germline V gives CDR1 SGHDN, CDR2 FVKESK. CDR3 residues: CASSQGIGTAVSTEAFF. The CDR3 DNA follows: TGTGCCAGCAGCCAGGGAATAGGGACAGCTGTTAGCACTGAAGCTTTCTTT.

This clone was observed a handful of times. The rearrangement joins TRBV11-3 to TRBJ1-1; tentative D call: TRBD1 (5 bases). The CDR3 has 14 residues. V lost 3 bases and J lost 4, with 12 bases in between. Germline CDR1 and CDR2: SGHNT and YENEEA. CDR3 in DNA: TGTGCCAGCAGCTTTCAGGGCGGTAGCACTGAAGCTTTCTTT. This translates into CASSFQGGSTEAFF.

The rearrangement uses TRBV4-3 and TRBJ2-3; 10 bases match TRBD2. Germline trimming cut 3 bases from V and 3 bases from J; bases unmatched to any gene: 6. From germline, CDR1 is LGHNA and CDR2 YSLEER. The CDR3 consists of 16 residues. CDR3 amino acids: CASSHGRLAGTDTQYF. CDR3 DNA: TGCGCCAGCAGCCATGGAAGACTAGCGGGTACAGATACGCAGTATTTT.

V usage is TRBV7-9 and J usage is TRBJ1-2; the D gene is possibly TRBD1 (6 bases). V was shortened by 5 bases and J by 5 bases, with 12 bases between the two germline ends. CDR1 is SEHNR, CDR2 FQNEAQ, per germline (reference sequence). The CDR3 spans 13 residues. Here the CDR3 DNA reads TGTGCCAGCAGCCAAGGACAGAGATATGGCTACACCTTC. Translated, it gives CASSQGQRYGYTF. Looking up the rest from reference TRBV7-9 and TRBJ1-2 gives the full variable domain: DTGVSQNPRHKITKRGQNVTFRCDPISEHNRLYWYRQTLGQGPEFLTYFQNEAQLEKSRLLSDRFSAERPKGSFSTLEIQRTEQGDSAMYLCASSQGQRYGYTFGSGTRLTVV.

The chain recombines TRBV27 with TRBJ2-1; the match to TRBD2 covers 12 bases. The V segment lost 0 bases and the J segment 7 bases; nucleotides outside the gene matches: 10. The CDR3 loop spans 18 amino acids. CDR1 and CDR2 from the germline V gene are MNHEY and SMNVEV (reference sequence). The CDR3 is CASSLSIPLAGGWNEQFF. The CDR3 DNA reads TGTGCCAGCAGTTTATCGATACCTCTAGCGGGAGGGTGGAATGAGCAGTTCTTC.

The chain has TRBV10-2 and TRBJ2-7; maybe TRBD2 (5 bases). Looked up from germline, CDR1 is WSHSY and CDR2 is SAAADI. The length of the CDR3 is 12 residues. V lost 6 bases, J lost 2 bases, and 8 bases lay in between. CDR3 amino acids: CASRADPYEQYV. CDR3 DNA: TGCGCCAGCAGAGCGGACCCCTACGAGCAGTACGTC.

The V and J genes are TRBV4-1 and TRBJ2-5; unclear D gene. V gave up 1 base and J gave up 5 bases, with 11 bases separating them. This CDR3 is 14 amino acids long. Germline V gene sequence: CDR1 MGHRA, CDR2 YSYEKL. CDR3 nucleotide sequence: TGCGCCAGCAGCCAAGGCGGTTCGTTGGAGACCCAGTACTTC. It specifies CASSQGGSLETQYF.

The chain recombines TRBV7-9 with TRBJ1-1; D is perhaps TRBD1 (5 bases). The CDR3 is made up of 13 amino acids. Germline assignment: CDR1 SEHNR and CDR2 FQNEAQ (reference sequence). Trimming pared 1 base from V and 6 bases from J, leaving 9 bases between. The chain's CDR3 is CASSLDWGPEAFF. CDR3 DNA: TGTGCCAGCAGCTTAGATTGGGGCCCTGAAGCTTTCTTT.